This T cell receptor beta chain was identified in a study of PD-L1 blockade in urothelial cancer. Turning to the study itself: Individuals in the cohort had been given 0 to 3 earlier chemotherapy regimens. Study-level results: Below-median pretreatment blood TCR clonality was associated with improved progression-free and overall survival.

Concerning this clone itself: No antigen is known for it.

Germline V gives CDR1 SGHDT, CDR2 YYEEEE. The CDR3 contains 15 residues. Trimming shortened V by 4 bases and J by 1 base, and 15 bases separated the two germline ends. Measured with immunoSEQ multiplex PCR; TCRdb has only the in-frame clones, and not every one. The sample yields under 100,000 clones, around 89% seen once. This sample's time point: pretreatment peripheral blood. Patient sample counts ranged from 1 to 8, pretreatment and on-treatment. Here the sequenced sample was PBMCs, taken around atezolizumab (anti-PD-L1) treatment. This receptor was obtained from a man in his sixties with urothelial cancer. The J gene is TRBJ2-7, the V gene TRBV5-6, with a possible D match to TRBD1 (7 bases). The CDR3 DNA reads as TGTGCCAGCAGCCCCGACAGGGAGGCATCCTACGAGCAGTACTTC. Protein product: CASSPDREASYEQYF. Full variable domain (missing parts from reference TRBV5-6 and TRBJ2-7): DAGVTQSPTHLIKTRGQQVTLRCSPKSGHDTVSWYQQALGQGPQFIFQYYEEEERQRGNFPDRFSGHQFPNYSSELNVNALLLGDSALYLCASSPDREASYEQYFGPGTRLTVT.